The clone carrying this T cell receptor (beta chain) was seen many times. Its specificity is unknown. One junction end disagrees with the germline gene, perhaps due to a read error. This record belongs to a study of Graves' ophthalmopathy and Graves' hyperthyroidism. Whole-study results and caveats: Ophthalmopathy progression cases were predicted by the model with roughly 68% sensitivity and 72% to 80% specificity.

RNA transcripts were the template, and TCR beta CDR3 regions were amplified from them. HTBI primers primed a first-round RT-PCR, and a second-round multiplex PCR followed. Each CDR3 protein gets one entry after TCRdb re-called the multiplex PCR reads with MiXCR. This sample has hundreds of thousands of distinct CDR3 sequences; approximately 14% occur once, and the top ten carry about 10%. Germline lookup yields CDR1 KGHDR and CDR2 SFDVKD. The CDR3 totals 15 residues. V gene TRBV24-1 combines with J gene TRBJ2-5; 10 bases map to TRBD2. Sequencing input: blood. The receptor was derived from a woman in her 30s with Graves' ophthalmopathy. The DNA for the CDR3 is TGTACCACCAGTCGGCTAGCGGGGGACCAAGAGACCCAGTACTTC. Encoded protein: CTTSRLAGDQETQYF.